This T cell receptor (beta chain) was profiled in a study of T cell clones after liver transplantation. Study summary: Graft-donor-reactive sequences were compared with third-party-reactive TCRbeta sequences from pre-transplant mixed lymphocyte reactions. Samples came pre-transplant, pre-randomization before withdrawal, and post-randomization after withdrawal ended.

TCRdb keeps only in-frame clones here, not all; method: immunoSEQ multiplex PCR. The data contain tens of thousands of clones, over 70% of them singletons. The receptor was derived from a human patient who received a liver transplant. Certain T cells may be donor cells from the graft. Sequencing used CD4+ T cells from blood, obtained 12 months after liver transplant.

The CDR3 spells CASSLLGQGAGGYTF. CDR3 sequence (DNA): TGTGCCAGCAGCTTACTAGGACAGGGGGCAGGTGGCTACACCTTC. This chain connects TRBV5-6 to TRBJ1-2; 11 positions match TRBD1. The CDR3 is 15 residues long. V trimming: 2 bases; J trimming: 7 bases; junction bases outside the gene matches: 7. The germline CDR1 and CDR2 sequences are SGHDT and YYEEEE.